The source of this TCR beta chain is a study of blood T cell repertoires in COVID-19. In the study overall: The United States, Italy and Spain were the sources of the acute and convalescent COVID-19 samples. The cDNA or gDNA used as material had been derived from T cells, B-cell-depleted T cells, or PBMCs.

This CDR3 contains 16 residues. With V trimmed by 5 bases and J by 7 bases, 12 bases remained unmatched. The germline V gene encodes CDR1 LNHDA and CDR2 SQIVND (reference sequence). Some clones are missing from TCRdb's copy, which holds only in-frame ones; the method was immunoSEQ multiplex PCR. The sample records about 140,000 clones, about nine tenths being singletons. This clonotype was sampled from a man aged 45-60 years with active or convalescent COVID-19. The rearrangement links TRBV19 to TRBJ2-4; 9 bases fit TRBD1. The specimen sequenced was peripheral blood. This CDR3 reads CASSPRGTGFFNIQYF. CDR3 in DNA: TGTGCCAGTAGTCCACGGGGGACAGGGTTTTTTAACATTCAGTACTTC.